A selection of T cell receptor beta chains follows, all from one sample in a study of metastatic and nonmetastatic thyroid tumors. Through MiXCR, TCRdb re-clonotyped the PCR reads. The sample lists 30,000 to 45,000 clones, 15% to 20% seen once, with about 17% in the top ten. The source material was blood. The source of these receptors is a female donor with papillary thyroid cancer or a benign thyroid nodule (not recorded which). Some clones in this sample may be carry-over from other donors' samples. The CDR3 runs from the conserved cysteine through the conserved F or W.

V gene: TRBV5-1; CDR3 protein: CASSEGQGAEQYF
V gene: TRBV11-2; CDR3 protein: CASSLTSGANEQFF
V gene: TRBV28; CDR3 protein: CASSLTGGTDTQYF
V gene: TRBV6-1; CDR3 protein: CASSQGTGDEKLFF
V gene: TRBV5-1; CDR3 protein: CASIDGTGYGYTF
V gene: TRBV27; CDR3 protein: CASSLRGYYVAYEQYF
V gene: TRBV4-2; CDR3 protein: CASSRGQGAYNEQFF
V gene: TRBV20-1; CDR3 protein: CSARGFTMNTEAFF
V gene: TRBV7-2; CDR3 protein: CASSLAWGGRSPYNEQFF
V gene: TRBV30; CDR3 protein: CAWLGQGYYGYTF
V gene: TRBV27; CDR3 protein: CASSSTSGSGYTF
V gene: TRBV12-3/TRBV12-4; CDR3 protein: CASIPGTSAGGQFF
V gene: TRBV20-1; CDR3 protein: CSAIDRTGGYEQYF